This T cell receptor beta chain originates from a study of shared clonotypes between healthy human individuals. Germline lookup yields CDR1 MGHDK and CDR2 SYGVNS. CDR3 length: 16 residues. Trimming removed 3 bases at V and 1 base at J, with 12 bases between. For every subset, genomic DNA was evenly distributed across several immunoSEQ plates. This table comes from immunoSEQ multiplex PCR, and its TCRdb copy is limited to in-frame clones, with some not included. Found here are roughly 2.6 million clones, over 85% of them singletons; the top ten hold about 0.13%. CD4+ cells yielded CD45RA+ naive and CD45RA-negative memory subsets.

The chain employs TRBV25-1 and TRBJ2-2, with no clear D. The sequenced sample was naive CD4+ T cells sorted from blood. Documented subset: CD45RA+ positively selected. The TCR sequence derives from a man younger than 35 in good health. CDR3 residues: CASSDLTVGNTGELFF. The CDR3 DNA sequence: TGTGCCAGCAGTGATCTCACGGTCGGGAACACCGGGGAGCTGTTTTTT. The entire variable domain, with the rest obtained from reference TRBV25-1 and TRBJ2-2, is as follows: EADIYQTPRYLVIGTGKKITLECSQTMGHDKMYWYQQDPGMELHLIHYSYGVNSTEKGDLSSESTVSRIRTEHFPLTLESARPSHTSQYLCASSDLTVGNTGELFFGEGSRLTVL.